A selection of T cell receptor beta chains follows, all from one sample in a study of control samples from healthy donors and cancer patients. Profiled with immunoSEQ multiplex PCR; TCRdb holds only in-frame clones, not every one. Here the sample spans around 93,000 clones, almost 90% being singletons. Sequencing input: blood. These TCRs come from a man aged 25 to 40 in good health. The conserved cysteine and the conserved F or W are not part of the CDR3 here.

V: TRBV4-1
CDR3: ASSQDTGGYTNEKLF

V: TRBV24-1
CDR3: ATSESGTGFYGYT

V: TRBV28
CDR3: ASGSRWSEDGYT

V: TRBV14
CDR3: ASSQFTSGISQETQY

V: TRBV24-1
CDR3: ATSDSDRGGYT

V: TRBV7-9
CDR3: ASSLVGGTGELF

V: TRBV19
CDR3: ASSQRDRQPQH

V: TRBV15
CDR3: ATSRTVLYGYT

V: TRBV4-1
CDR3: ASSQTIAPPGQASNEQY

V: TRBV5-4
CDR3: ASSIKTGGVSPLH

V: TRBV4-1
CDR3: ASSQDWGRPYEQY

V: TRBV7-3
CDR3: ASSLTGSGGYEQY

V: TRBV28
CDR3: ASAGPRGGDIQY

V: TRBV12-3/TRBV12-4
CDR3: ASSSTDTQY

V: TRBV6-6
CDR3: ASSSSQANQPQH

V: TRBV27
CDR3: ASSLYGWGTGEEDNEQF

V: TRBV14
CDR3: ASSQEAGVFYEQY

V: TRBV5-4
CDR3: ASSPGQAGTVYEQY

V: TRBV14
CDR3: ASSQVVGTYNEKLF

V: TRBV3-1/TRBV3-2
CDR3: ASSPSHPASGRARDTQY

V: TRBV24-1
CDR3: ATSTRNSYEQY

V: TRBV19
CDR3: ASSTRQLNTEAF

V: TRBV5-1
CDR3: ASSLGPAGTDTQY

V: TRBV5-6
CDR3: ASRTGPGTDTQY

V: TRBV28
CDR3: ASNINKGAGEQY

V: TRBV15
CDR3: ATSRDHSTGELF

V: TRBV4-1
CDR3: ASSHPDRTDTQY

V: TRBV30
CDR3: AWGQGALYGYT

V: TRBV4-1
CDR3: ASSQDIGVRETQY

V: TRBV11-2
CDR3: ASSSPASGRRRETQY

V: TRBV6-6
CDR3: ASSLAQAGVTQY

V: TRBV5-1
CDR3: ASSLALNTEAF

V: TRBV11-1
CDR3: ASRQGVGTGELF

V: TRBV11-2
CDR3: ASSLRSSGYEQY

V: TRBV2
CDR3: ASKGTSGSNEQF

V: TRBV6-2/TRBV6-3
CDR3: ASSSGTSDYNEQF

V: TRBV24-1
CDR3: ATSDRGLAWGGELF

V: TRBV7-8
CDR3: ASTPRAGGATDTQY

V: TRBV5-6
CDR3: ASSRITDYGYT

V: TRBV2
CDR3: ASSESWGSNQPQH

V: TRBV6-4
CDR3: ASSVLAGESYEQY

V: TRBV24-1
CDR3: ATSDAGQVGGELF

V: TRBV4-2
CDR3: ASSQDLGRGLDQPQH

V: TRBV28
CDR3: ASSTLSKAHYGYT

V: TRBV28
CDR3: ASSSQTGVLETQY

V: TRBV7-9
CDR3: ASSPLGGSNQPQH

V: TRBV11-3
CDR3: ASSISAEAF

V: TRBV19
CDR3: ASSIFSGGQEAF

V: TRBV12-3/TRBV12-4
CDR3: ASTTQADEQY

V: TRBV4-1
CDR3: ASSQIHAGEPQH

V: TRBV21-1
CDR3: ASSNSPNFPGYSFTDTQY

V: TRBV4-2
CDR3: ASSPEGIGRTEAF

V: TRBV5-5
CDR3: ASSLPPGQGAVYNEQF

V: TRBV4-3
CDR3: ASSQDPRYEQF

V: TRBV6-1
CDR3: ASSESAIPVALH

V: TRBV11-3
CDR3: ASSGALRSKNIQY